This TCR beta chain originates from a study of T cells expressing NK-cell markers. Study background: Sorted CD3+CD56+NKG2C+, CD3+CD56+NKG2C- and CD3+CD56-NKG2C+ T cells supplied TCR beta repertoires.

About this clonotype: Its antigen is unidentified.

Study-wide points: Each of six donors carried dominant NKG2C+ clonotypes accounting for roughly 1.0-7.0% of CD8+ T cells.

From its re-call of the 5' RACE reads, TCRdb lists each CDR3 protein once, without DNA. Recorded for this sample: fewer than 400,000 distinct CDR3 sequences. The sequence was collected from a man aged 18-70 years in good health. Sequenced input: blood T cells: a sorted CD56 or NKG2C T cell subset, CD4+ or CD8+ T cells, or bulk PBMC T cells (not recorded which).

CDR3 in amino acids: CASRDPTSGGLNEQFF. The gene calls are TRBV12-3 or TRBV12-4 and TRBJ2-1; TCRdb names TRBD2, which stays unverified in the absence of DNA. The CDR3 consists of 16 residues.